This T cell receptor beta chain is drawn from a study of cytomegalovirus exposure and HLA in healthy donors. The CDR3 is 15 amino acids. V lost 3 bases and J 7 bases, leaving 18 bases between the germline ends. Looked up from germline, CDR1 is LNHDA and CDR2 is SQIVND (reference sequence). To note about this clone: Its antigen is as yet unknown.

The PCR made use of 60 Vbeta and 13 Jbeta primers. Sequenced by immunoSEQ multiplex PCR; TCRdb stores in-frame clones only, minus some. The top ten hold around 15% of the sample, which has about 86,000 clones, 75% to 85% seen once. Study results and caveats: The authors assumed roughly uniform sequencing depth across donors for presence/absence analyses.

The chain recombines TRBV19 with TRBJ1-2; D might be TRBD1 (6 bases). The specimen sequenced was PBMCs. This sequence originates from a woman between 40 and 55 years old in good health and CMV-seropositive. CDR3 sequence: CASSISGTPSGGYTF. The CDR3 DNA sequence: TGTGCCAGTAGTATTAGTGGGACACCCTCCGGTGGCTACACCTTC.